This T cell receptor beta chain was found in a study of Graves' ophthalmopathy and Graves' hyperthyroidism (dated by TCRdb to 2017 to 2018). Broadly, across the study: Peripheral blood was collected at initial diagnosis, prior to any treatment. The study used signatures of the TCR beta repertoire to tell Graves' ophthalmopathy apart from Graves' hyperthyroidism and to predict which patients would progress to ophthalmopathy. In total, around 140 blood samples were TCR-sequenced: some 43 ophthalmopathy, over 70 hyperthyroidism and about 17 hyperthyroidism-to-ophthalmopathy patients. A discovery set of 100 patients (about 45 ophthalmopathy, just over 55 stable hyperthyroidism) was enrolled to explore V-J signatures distinguishing ophthalmopathy from hyperthyroidism. An independent validation cohort was composed of fewer than 20 hyperthyroidism patients and more than 15 patients who later progressed from hyperthyroidism to ophthalmopathy. T-cell repertoires of thyroid tissue and blood were compared in several hyperthyroidism patients. After sampling, hyperthyroidism patients received methimazole starting at 30 mg daily, and ophthalmopathy patients received high-dose intravenous methylprednisolone. Results the study describes overall, beyond this receptor: In validation, the model predicted ophthalmopathy progression with about 70% sensitivity and about 77% specificity; some 13 predicted patients were CT-confirmed with GO in a median of approximately six months. Most expanded thyroid clonotypes with frequency above 0.001 were also detected in blood, suggesting blood repertoires may reflect the thyroid immune response. In cross-validation, the 13-signature model distinguished ophthalmopathy from stable hyperthyroidism with around 90% sensitivity and about 81% specificity, while in the test set the corresponding values were about 80% and 75%. Sample size was not statistically predetermined, and group allocation was not concealed from the investigators.

Ophthalmopathy patients had moderately to severely active disease, Clinical Activity Score of at least 3, NOSPECS grade of at least 4, and disease duration under 3 months. Patients were excluded if they had other autoimmune diseases, uncontrolled infections, pregnancy or lactation. Clinical symptoms, serum thyroxine, TRAb, thyroid ultrasound and orbital computed tomography were used for diagnosis. Ficoll-Paque density gradient centrifugation was used to isolate PBMCs from around 10 ml of fresh peripheral blood. Total RNA was extracted with Trizol reagent and quality-checked on an Agilent 2100 Bioanalyzer. For repertoire sequencing, the TCR beta CDR3 regions were amplified from RNA transcripts. A first-round RT-PCR used HTBI primers with the Qiagen OneStep RT-PCR kit, followed by a second-round multiplex PCR, size selection and purification. Libraries were sequenced on an Illumina HiSeq2000 using paired-end 100 bp reads. As for how the authors treated the data: SOAPnuke was used for read processing, and reads with adapters, uncalled bases, a mean Phred below 15, or no exact constant-primer or identifier match were discarded. COPE v1.2.5 was used to merge high-quality paired reads. Clonotypes were defined as unique nucleotide sequences and were aligned to IMGT TRB V, D and J references using MiTCR v1.1. The analysis was limited to V-J combinations with a frequency above 0.0001, which together covered more than 98% of repertoires. For each V-J combination, a TCR clonal expansion and chaos score was defined as F50 clonal expansion divided by the chaos observed in the TCRdist matrix. Welch's t-statistics and random forest were used to narrow the features down to about a dozen V-J combinations, which were then fed into a naive Bayes classifier. The Morisita-Horn index was used to measure how similar the thyroid and blood repertoires were. TCRdb's own reprocessing of the public reads used fastp at Q25 and MiXCR and kept productive beta chains. Every CDR3 protein is listed once, alongside the most common genes and DNA of its rows. TCRdb assigned the V and J calls; the authors' analysis was not used. In all, the sample holds hundreds of thousands of distinct CDR3 sequences, and under 50% of those were seen once. In total, the top ten clones hold 3% to 4% of the sample.

About this clonotype: It has no known antigen specificity. Base qualities are missing; no much larger clone stands one base away.

Input material: peripheral blood. This TCR derives from an adult man with Graves' ophthalmopathy.

The nucleotide sequence reads TGTGCCAGCAGTCTCAACAGGGAGCAGTACTTC. Its protein reads: CASSLNREQYF. The chain is assembled from TRBV7-8 and TRBJ2-7; TRBD1 is perhaps the D gene, given 5 matching bases. The CDR3 measures 11 amino acids from cysteine to phenylalanine. Left in the record is the CDR3 DNA by itself, 33 bases read in frame from the first base. Trimming takes 6 bases from V and 7 bases from J, and the germline ends sit 10 bases apart. According to the germline V gene, CDR1 reads SGHVS and CDR2 reads FQNEAQ.